The 8 T cell receptor beta chains below all came from one sample that was sequenced in a study of blood T cell repertoires in COVID-19. Data came from immunoSEQ multiplex PCR; TCRdb stores just in-frame clones and leaves some out. This sample has over 200,000 clones, with around 90% found just once. Source material: peripheral blood. These receptors were collected from a young woman with acute or convalescent COVID-19.

The chain couples TRBV4-3 to TRBJ2-2; the D gene is possibly TRBD1 (6 bases). The CDR3 consists of 18 residues. Germline loops: CDR1 LGHNA, CDR2 YSLEER. V lost 0 bases and J 2 bases, leaving 16 bases between the germline ends. The CDR3 here is CASSQDLRTGLNTGELFF. CDR3 DNA sequence: TGCGCCAGCAGCCAAGACCTGCGAACAGGGCTTAACACCGGGGAGCTGTTTTTT.

The J gene is TRBJ1-2, the V gene TRBV15, with D possibly matching TRBD1 (6 bases). The germline gives CDR1 LNHNV, CDR2 YYDKDF (reference sequence). V was clipped by 4 bases and J by 6 bases, with 15 bases between them. CDR3 length: 14 residues. The CDR3: CATSTGHRGNGYTF. In nucleotides, the CDR3 is TGTGCCACCAGCACGGGACACCGAGGAAATGGCTACACCTTC.

This clone was recorded a few times. The V and J genes are TRBV30 and TRBJ2-7; TRBD1 aligns across 9 bases. Per germline, CDR1 GTSNPN and CDR2 SVGIG (reference sequence). With V trimmed by 3 bases and J by 5 bases, 5 bases remained unmatched. The CDR3 consists of 13 residues. CDR3 loop: CAWRRDRVDEQYF. Here the CDR3 DNA reads TGTGCCTGGAGGAGGGACAGGGTGGACGAGCAGTACTTC.

J is TRBJ2-5 and V is TRBV7-9, with D maybe TRBD1 (5 bases). Looked up from germline, CDR1 is SEHNR and CDR2 is FQNEAQ (reference sequence). The germline V and J ends were trimmed by 1 base and 2 bases, with 11 bases remaining between them. The CDR3 is made up of 15 amino acids. CDR3 protein: CASSLDAGRQETQYF. In DNA, the CDR3 is TGTGCCAGCAGCTTAGATGCAGGGCGGCAAGAGACCCAGTACTTC.

J is TRBJ2-7 and V is TRBV5-6, with D possibly matching TRBD2 (5 bases). CDR1 SGHDT and CDR2 YYEEEE come from the germline V gene. CDR3 size: 12 residues. The V end was cut by 0 bases, the J end by 6 bases, with 7 bases between. The CDR3 sequence: CASSLAAGEQYF. CDR3 DNA sequence: TGTGCCAGCAGCTTGGCGGCGGGCGAGCAGTACTTC.

The chain is built from TRBV19 and TRBJ2-3; TRBD2 agrees at 8 bases. V shed 1 base, J shed 2 bases, and the junction held 2 bases outside the gene matches. The CDR3 is made up of 15 amino acids. From germline, CDR1 is LNHDA and CDR2 SQIVND (reference sequence). The CDR3 bases are TGTGCCAGTAGTATAGTAGCGGGGCACACAGATACGCAGTATTTT. Its protein product is CASSIVAGHTDTQYF.

The rearrangement joins TRBV14 to TRBJ2-3; the match to TRBD1 covers 8 bases. The CDR3 spans 15 residues. Germline V gene data show CDR1 as SGHDN and CDR2 as FVKESK. V was pared by 7 bases and J by 0 bases, with 6 bases of the junction left unmatched. CDR3 bases: TGTGCCAGCAAGGACAGGGAGGATAGCACAGATACGCAGTATTTT. This encodes CASKDREDSTDTQYF.

This clone was detected once. CDR3 sequence (DNA): TGTGCCAGCAGCTTATGGGGTAGCGCAACCCGGGGGGAGCAGTACTTC. Translation gives CASSLWGSATRGEQYF. This chain uses TRBV11-2 with TRBJ2-7, with D perhaps TRBD2 (6 bases). Germline CDR1 and CDR2: SGHAT and FQNNGV. This CDR3 region has 16 residues. Trimming left V 2 bases short and J 7 bases short, with 21 bases between.